One and the same sample provided the 17 T cell receptor beta chains below, sequenced in a study of beta chain features in type 1 diabetes. Findings and caveats of the study: In every one of the four CD4+ subsets, TCRB CDR3s were moderately but significantly shorter in Type 1 diabetes patients.

cDNA synthesis used the whole RNA isolate, giving expressed TCRB sequences. Measured with immunoSEQ multiplex PCR; TCRdb has only the in-frame clones, and not every one. Of hundreds of thousands of clones listed, approximately 15% are singletons. These receptors have no identified antigens. The specimen was naive CD4+ T cells from blood. Receptors were obtained from a man aged 18 to 30 with type 1 diabetes.

This clone was found a few times. The chain joins TRBV2 to TRBJ2-7, with unresolved D. The germline V and J ends were trimmed by 4 bases and 1 base, with 5 bases remaining between them. CDR3 length equals 12 residues. The germline gives CDR1 SNHLY, CDR2 FYNNEI. The CDR3: CASSGQSYEQYF. Here the CDR3 DNA reads TGTGCCAGCAGTGGGCAGTCCTACGAGCAGTACTTC.

This clone was picked up a small number of times. This chain connects TRBV6-5 to TRBJ1-2, with D possibly matching TRBD1 (6 bases). V shed 6 bases and J shed 6 bases, with 17 bases lying between them. The CDR3 is made up of 14 amino acids. CDR1 and CDR2 (germline): MNHEY, SVGAGI. The CDR3 coding sequence is TGTGCCAGCAGCCAAACGGCAGGGGTTGATGGCTACACCTTC. Amino acids: CASSQTAGVDGYTF.

This clone was detected only a few times. V and J are TRBV7-2 and TRBJ1-1, with no clear D. With 2 bases removed from V and 1 base from J, the gap between germline ends came to 8 bases. The V gene's germline CDR1 is SGHTA and CDR2 FQGNSA. This CDR3 comprises 14 residues. The chain's CDR3 is CASSLSAANTEAFF. CDR3 nucleotide sequence: TGTGCCAGCAGCTTATCGGCGGCGAACACTGAAGCTTTCTTT.

The genes are TRBV5-6 and TRBJ2-5; TRBD2 matches at 8 bases. The V gene's germline CDR1 is SGHDT and CDR2 YYEEEE. V was clipped by 0 bases and J by 5 bases; unmatched bases: 3. The CDR3 loop spans 14 amino acids. Here the CDR3 DNA reads TGTGCCAGCAGCTTGGGACCGGGGGGGGAGACCCAGTACTTC. It encodes CASSLGPGGETQYF.

There are a few counts of this clone. The gene calls are TRBV29-1 and TRBJ1-2; possibly TRBD1 for D (6 bases). Germline V gene data show CDR1 as SQVTM and CDR2 as ANQGSEA. The CDR3 sequence is 13 residues long. The CDR3 is CSGAEGGSYGYTF. CDR3 DNA: TGCAGTGGAGCAGAGGGGGGGAGCTATGGCTACACCTTC.

The sample holds a few counts of this clone. V is TRBV4-3 and J is TRBJ1-2; a weak D match, TRBD1 (6 bases). Germline V CDR1 and CDR2: LGHNA, YSLEER. V gave up 3 bases and J gave up 5 bases, with 13 bases separating them. The CDR3 is 14 amino acids. This chain's CDR3 is CASSQAVGAYGYTF. CDR3 sequence (DNA): TGCGCCAGCAGCCAGGCGGTGGGGGCATATGGCTACACCTTC.

This clone was seen more than once but under ten times. This chain connects TRBV5-1 to TRBJ2-3; D is unresolved. Germline V lookup: CDR1 SGHRS, CDR2 YFSETQ. V was pared by 0 bases and J by 2 bases, with 7 bases between. This CDR3 comprises 14 residues. The CDR3, as DNA: TGCGCCAGCAGCTTGGGTCATTCCACAGATACGCAGTATTTT. Its protein is CASSLGHSTDTQYF.

This clone appeared a few times. The chain has TRBV2 and TRBJ1-1, with D possibly matching TRBD1 (5 bases). The germline V gene encodes CDR1 SNHLY and CDR2 FYNNEI. The CDR3 spans 12 residues. V lost 5 bases to trimming and J lost 7 bases, with 11 bases between them. CDR3 bases: TGTGCCAGCAGTCCCCACACAGGTGAAGCTTTCTTT. This codes for CASSPHTGEAFF.

The chain uses TRBV29-1 and TRBJ1-4; weak D call: TRBD1 (6 bases). CDR3 length: 13 amino acids. From germline, CDR1 is SQVTM and CDR2 ANQGSEA. V was clipped by 5 bases and J by 8 bases, with 15 bases between them. CDR3 sequence (DNA): TGCAGCGTTCGACGGGGGGGCACAGAAAAACTGTTTTTT. It yields the protein CSVRRGGTEKLFF.

The genes are TRBV7-2 and TRBJ2-3; 8 bases line up with TRBD2. The CDR3 sequence is 16 residues long. Unmatched junction bases numbered 16, after V lost 5 bases and J lost 9 bases. CDR1 and CDR2 from the germline V gene are SGHTA and FQGNSA. The chain's CDR3 is CASSPRGAGGFETQYF. In DNA form, the CDR3 reads TGTGCCAGCAGCCCCAGGGGCGCGGGGGGCTTTGAGACGCAGTATTTT.

This clone has a handful of counts. The rearrangement uses TRBV4-2 and TRBJ1-2; D unclear. CDR1 is LGHNA, CDR2 YNFKEQ, per germline. The CDR3 contains 14 residues. V was clipped by 2 bases and J by 5 bases, with 12 bases between them. The CDR3 DNA sequence: TGTGCCAGCAGCCAAATGAGAGGCGCTTATGGCTACACCTTC. Translated, it gives CASSQMRGAYGYTF.

The chain combines TRBV5-4 with TRBJ1-2, with 7 bases fitting TRBD1. The V and J ends lost 3 bases and 2 bases, in that order; junction bases with no gene match: 1. The CDR3 totals 13 residues. Germline CDR1 SGHNT, CDR2 YYREEE (reference sequence). The chain's CDR3 is CASSWDRNYGYTF. CDR3 DNA: TGTGCCAGCAGCTGGGACAGAAACTATGGCTACACCTTC.

This clone appeared once. The chain uses TRBV27 and TRBJ1-5; 8 positions agree with TRBD1. Germline V CDR1 and CDR2: MNHEY, SMNVEV (reference sequence). This CDR3 has 15 residues. Losses at the gene ends were 4 bases for V and 4 bases for J; bases not matched to a gene: 6. CDR3 amino acids: CASSSGGAWNQPQHF. The CDR3 nucleotides are TGTGCCAGCAGTTCAGGGGGCGCGTGGAATCAGCCCCAGCATTTT.

The chain is built from TRBV28 and TRBJ2-7; possibly TRBD1 for D (5 bases). The germline CDR1 and CDR2 sequences are MDHEN and SYDVKM. The CDR3 covers 11 residues. The V end was cut by 7 bases, the J end by 4 bases, with 8 bases between. DNA of the CDR3: TGTGCCAGCACCAACAGGTACGAGCAGTACTTC. Its protein is CASTNRYEQYF.

This clone was detected only a few times. The chain joins TRBV5-1 to TRBJ2-2; possible D gene TRBD1, 6 bases. The V end lost 2 bases, the J end lost 6 bases, and 20 bases lay between the germline ends. This CDR3 is built from 17 residues. The germline V gene has CDR1 SGHRS and CDR2 YFSETQ. CDR3 bases: TGCGCCAGCAGCTTTACTCCGGGACATTCTCCGCCCGGGGAGCTGTTTTTT. Amino acid sequence: CASSFTPGHSPPGELFF.

The chain links TRBV6-1 to TRBJ1-2; D gene unclear. The length of the CDR3 is 12 residues. CDR1 is MNHNS, CDR2 SASEGT, per germline. V was cut by 4 bases and J by 4 bases, with 7 bases left in between. The DNA for the CDR3 is TGTGCCAGCAGTGCCCAAGCCTATGGCTACACCTTC. Translating gives CASSAQAYGYTF.

The chain combines TRBV7-2 with TRBJ2-7; TRBD2 aligns across 9 bases. V trimming: 5 bases; J trimming: 4 bases; junction bases outside the gene matches: 9. The CDR3 consists of 15 residues. Germline assignment: CDR1 SGHTA and CDR2 FQGNSA. CDR3 region: CASSRIAGVLYEQYF. CDR3 DNA sequence: TGTGCCAGCAGCCGTATAGCGGGAGTCCTGTACGAGCAGTACTTC.